This TCR beta chain comes out of a study of molecular identifiers for immune sequencing clone quantification. General observations from the study: Same-barcode identical TCR molecules could make highly expanded clones look smaller than they are.

TCRdb reanalysed the PCR reads using MiXCR and keeps one entry per CDR3 protein. Among around 470,000 distinct CDR3 sequences, less than 30% were seen once, and the ten largest hold over 0.6%. Details on this clonotype: What it recognizes is unknown.

The CDR3 runs 16 residues. V lost 8 bases and J lost 7, with 27 bases in between. Per the germline V gene, CDR1 is MNHEY and CDR2 is SMNVEV (reference sequence). Sequenced input: naive CD8+ T cells from blood, with Jurkat cell RNA spiked in. Subset specified: FACS-sorted CD8+CD4-CCR7+CD45RA+ naive T cells. This receptor was obtained from a human donor in good health. Some libraries in this study had Jurkat cell RNA spiked in. The chain carries TRBV27 and TRBJ2-7; D tentatively reads TRBD1 or TRBD2 (5 bases each). The DNA of the CDR3 is TGTGCCAGCTCCACTTTTGCCGGGACGTTCTCTTTAGAGCAGTACTTC. Amino acid sequence: CASSTFAGTFSLEQYF.